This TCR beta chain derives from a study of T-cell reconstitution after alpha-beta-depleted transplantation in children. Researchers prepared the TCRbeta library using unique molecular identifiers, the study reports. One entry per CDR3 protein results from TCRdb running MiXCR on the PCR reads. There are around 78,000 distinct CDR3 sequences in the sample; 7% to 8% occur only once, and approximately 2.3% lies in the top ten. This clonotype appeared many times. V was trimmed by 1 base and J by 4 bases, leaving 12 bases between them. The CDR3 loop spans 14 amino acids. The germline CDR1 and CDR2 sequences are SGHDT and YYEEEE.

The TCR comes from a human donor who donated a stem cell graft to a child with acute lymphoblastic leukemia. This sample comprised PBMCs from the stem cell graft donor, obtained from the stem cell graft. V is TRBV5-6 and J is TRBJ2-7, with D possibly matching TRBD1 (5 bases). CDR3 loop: CASSLNGRDYEQYF. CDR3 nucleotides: TGTGCCAGCAGCTTGAACGGCAGGGATTACGAGCAGTACTTC. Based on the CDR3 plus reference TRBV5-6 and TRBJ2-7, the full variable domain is DAGVTQSPTHLIKTRGQQVTLRCSPKSGHDTVSWYQQALGQGPQFIFQYYEEEERQRGNFPDRFSGHQFPNYSSELNVNALLLGDSALYLCASSLNGRDYEQYFGPGTRLTVT.